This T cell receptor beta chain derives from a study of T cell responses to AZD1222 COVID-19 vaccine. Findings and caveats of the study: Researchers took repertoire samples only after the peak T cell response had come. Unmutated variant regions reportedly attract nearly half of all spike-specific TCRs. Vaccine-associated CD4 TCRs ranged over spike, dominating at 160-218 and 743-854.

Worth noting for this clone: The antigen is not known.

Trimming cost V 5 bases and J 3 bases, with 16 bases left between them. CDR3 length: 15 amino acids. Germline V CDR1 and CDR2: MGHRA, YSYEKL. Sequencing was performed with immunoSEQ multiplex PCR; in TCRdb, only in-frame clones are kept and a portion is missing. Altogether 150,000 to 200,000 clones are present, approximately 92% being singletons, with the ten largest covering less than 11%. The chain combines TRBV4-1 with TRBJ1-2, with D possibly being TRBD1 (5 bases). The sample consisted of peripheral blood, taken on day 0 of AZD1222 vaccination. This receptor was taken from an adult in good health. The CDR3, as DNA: TGCGCCAGCAGCTACTCTGGGGCACTTGACTATGGCTACACCTTC. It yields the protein CASSYSGALDYGYTF.